The clone carrying this TCR beta chain was detected only a few times. The sample comes from a study of shared clonotypes between healthy human individuals. The protocol was immunoSEQ multiplex PCR, while the TCRdb copy is restricted to in-frame clones and leaves out a portion. The sample carries approximately 710,000 clones, 90% recorded once. The J segment lost 7 bases and the V segment lost 6 bases, leaving 8 bases of the junction unmatched. The germline V gene has CDR1 ENHRY and CDR2 SYGVKD. This CDR3 comprises 13 residues. The receptor comes from a man aged 18 to 29 in good health. Some clones in this sample may be carry-over from other donors' samples. Sequenced input: memory CD8+ T cells from PBMCs. Stated subset: CD45RO+ cells pooled with CCR7-negative TemRA cells. The V gene is TRBV10-3, the J gene TRBJ1-1, with TRBD1 identical over 7 bases. The CDR3 DNA follows: TGTGCCATCAGCCTCGGGACAGAACTTGAAGCTTTCTTT. This gives the protein CAISLGTELEAFF.